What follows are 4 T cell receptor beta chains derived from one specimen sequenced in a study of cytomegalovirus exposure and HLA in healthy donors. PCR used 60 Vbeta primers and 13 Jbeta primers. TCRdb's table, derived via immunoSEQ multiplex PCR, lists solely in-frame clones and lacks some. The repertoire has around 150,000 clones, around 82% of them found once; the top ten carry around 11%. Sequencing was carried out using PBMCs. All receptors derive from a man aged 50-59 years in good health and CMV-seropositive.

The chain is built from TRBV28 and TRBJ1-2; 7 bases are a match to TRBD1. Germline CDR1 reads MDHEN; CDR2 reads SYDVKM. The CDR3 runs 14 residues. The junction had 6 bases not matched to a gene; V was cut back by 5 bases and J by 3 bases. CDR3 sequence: CASSRGGTYYGYTF. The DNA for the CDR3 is TGTGCCAGCAGTCGAGGGGGCACCTACTATGGCTACACCTTC.

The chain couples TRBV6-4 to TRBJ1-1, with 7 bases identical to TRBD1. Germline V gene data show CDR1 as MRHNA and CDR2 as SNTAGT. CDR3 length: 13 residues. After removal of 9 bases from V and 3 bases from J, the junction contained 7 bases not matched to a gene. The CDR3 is CARTGPLDTEAFF. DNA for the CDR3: TGTGCCAGGACAGGGCCATTGGACACTGAAGCTTTCTTT.

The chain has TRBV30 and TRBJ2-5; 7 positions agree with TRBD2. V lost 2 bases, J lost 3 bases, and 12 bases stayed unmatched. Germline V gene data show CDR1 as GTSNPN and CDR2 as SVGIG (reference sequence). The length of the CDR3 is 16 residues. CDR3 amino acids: CAWSKGGTTIKETQYF. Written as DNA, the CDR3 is TGTGCCTGGAGTAAAGGCGGGACTACAATTAAAGAGACCCAGTACTTC.

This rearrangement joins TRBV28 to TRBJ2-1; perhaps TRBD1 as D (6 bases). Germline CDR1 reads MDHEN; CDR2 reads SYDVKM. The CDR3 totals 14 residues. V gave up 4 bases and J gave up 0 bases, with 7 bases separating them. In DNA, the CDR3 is TGTGCCAGCAGTTCAGGGGTCTCCTACAATGAGCAGTTCTTC. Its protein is CASSSGVSYNEQFF. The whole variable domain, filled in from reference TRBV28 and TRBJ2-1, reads DVKVTQSSRYLVKRTGEKVFLECVQDMDHENMFWYRQDPGLGLRLIYFSYDVKMKEKGDIPEGYSVSREKKERFSLILESASTNQTSMYLCASSSGVSYNEQFFGPGTRLTVL.